The following is a TCR beta chain sequence with its context. CDR1 PRHDT and CDR2 FYEKMQ come from the germline V gene (reference sequence). The length of the CDR3 is 16 residues. The V gene end was trimmed by 2 bases and the J gene end by 1 base; junction bases not matched to a gene: 4. The record originates from a study of control samples from healthy donors and cancer patients. Profiled with immunoSEQ multiplex PCR; TCRdb holds only in-frame clones, not every one. The sample carries some 150,000 clones, over 85% recorded once. This chain uses TRBV13 with TRBJ2-5; TRBD2 aligns across 10 bases. This TCR came from a woman aged 60-75 years in good health. Sequencing was carried out using blood. The DNA of the CDR3 is TGTGCCAGCAGCTTACTAGCGGGGGCTTCCCAAGAGACCCAGTACTTC. Translating gives CASSLLAGASQETQYF.